The clone carrying this TCR beta chain was detected a few times. This entry belongs to a study of T cell responses to AZD1222 COVID-19 vaccine. The ends lost 1 base at V and 4 bases at J; junction bases unmatched: 7. This CDR3 contains 16 residues. CDR1 and CDR2 from the germline V gene are MGHRA and YSYEKL. Clones were read by immunoSEQ multiplex PCR, and TCRdb kept only the in-frame ones, dropping some. The data hold 90,000 to 120,000 clones, with around 92% observed a single time. The J gene is TRBJ2-1, the V gene TRBV4-1; the match to TRBD2 covers 7 bases. This clonotype was obtained from an adult in good health. The sample here was peripheral blood, taken on day 0 of AZD1222 vaccination. The CDR3 sequence is CASSQVRLAVYNEQFF. The CDR3 DNA sequence: TGCGCCAGCAGCCAAGTTCGCCTAGCGGTGTACAATGAGCAGTTCTTC.